This T cell receptor (beta chain) was recorded in a study of T-cell memory formation after mild COVID-19. Remarks on this clonotype: What it binds is not known.

The 5'RACE method, run with constant-segment primers, produced TCR alpha and TCR beta cDNA libraries (carrying sample barcodes and UMIs). Via MiXCR, TCRdb re-called the 5' RACE reads, giving one row per CDR3 protein. The table includes 15,000 or so distinct CDR3 sequences, roughly a fifth detected once. Study-wide findings and caveats: Detection of some responders pre-infection suggested pre-existing cross-reactive memory T cells participated. Among CD4+ contracting clones, most were CM and EM, and CD8+ ones EMRA.

V lost 10 bases, J lost 3 bases, and 16 bases stayed unmatched. The CDR3 contains 18 residues. Germline CDR1 is MNHEY and CDR2 is SVGAGI. The sequence was collected from a young man who had mild COVID-19 (a few samples of this study predate the infection). Cell type and time point are not known. The specimen sequenced was PBMCs or a T cell subset sorted from them (not recorded which). The chain has TRBV6-5 and TRBJ2-5; 14 bases fit TRBD2. CDR3 region: CATNGLAGGHGPKETQYF. The DNA of the CDR3 is TGTGCCACCAACGGACTAGCGGGGGGCCACGGGCCCAAAGAGACCCAGTACTTC.